Listed below are T cell receptor beta chains from one sample, sequenced in a study of T cells expressing NK-cell markers. One entry per CDR3 protein, without DNA, is what TCRdb gives after re-calling the 5' RACE reads. The sample data list about 550,000 distinct CDR3 sequences. The specimen sequenced was blood T cells: a sorted CD56 or NKG2C T cell subset, CD4+ or CD8+ T cells, or bulk PBMC T cells (not recorded which). These receptors all come from a man between 18 and 29 years old in good health. Both conserved end residues are part of each CDR3.

TRBV7-2	TRBJ2-1	CASSLLDGYNEQFF
TRBV29-1	TRBJ2-4	CSVDQRQGRAKNIQYF
TRBV20-1	TRBJ2-1	CSAREPDRVPNEQFF
TRBV7-3	TRBJ2-1	CASSLTGGTPPYNEQFF
TRBV20-1	TRBJ1-5	CSARDLSEARLENQPQHF
TRBV6-2/TRBV6-3	TRBJ1-5	CASSYPQPQHF
TRBV12-3/TRBV12-4	TRBJ1-4	CASRDRANEKLFF
TRBV20-1	TRBJ2-3	CSAILGYTDTQYF
TRBV7-3	TRBJ2-1	CASSFRTGTFGEQFF
TRBV12-3/TRBV12-4	TRBJ2-1	CASSAKYPYNEQFF
TRBV7-9	TRBJ2-2	CASFHPGTELFF
TRBV7-3	TRBJ2-1	CASSRLGGGNSYNEQFF
TRBV5-1	TRBJ2-4	CASSIDRGVAKNIQYF
TRBV28	TRBJ2-3	CASSWGSGTDTQYF
TRBV5-1	TRBJ1-6	CASSLVTKQNSPLHF
TRBV5-5	TRBJ2-3	CASSPLAGATDTQYF
TRBV6-5	TRBJ2-2	CASRGDWHTGELFF
TRBV11-2	TRBJ1-6	CASSLYERWDRNSPLHF
TRBV29-1	TRBJ2-3	CSVEPGGIGTQYF
TRBV12-3/TRBV12-4	TRBJ1-3	CASSYRLNSGNTIYF
TRBV2	TRBJ2-2	CASSGTVSMMNAGELFF
TRBV29-1	TRBJ2-3	CSVEATGQAYTDTQYF
TRBV7-3	TRBJ2-2	CASSRYRVVGAGELFF
TRBV12-3/TRBV12-4	TRBJ2-2	CASSQGRSGELFF
TRBV20-1	TRBJ1-4	CSASSRVWEKLFF
TRBV12-3/TRBV12-4	TRBJ2-5	CASSLGTGAYQETQYF
TRBV3-2	TRBJ2-3	CASRSTSGEADTQYF
TRBV29-1	TRBJ2-1	CSVDRGPGEQFF
TRBV19	TRBJ2-7	CASMGTPSYEQYF
TRBV29-1	TRBJ2-1	CSVRQGPNEQFF
TRBV29-1	TRBJ2-2	CSVEDRGGFTTGELFF
TRBV29-1	TRBJ2-2	CSGMTSGRATTGELFF
TRBV5-5	TRBJ1-1	CASREGFGATEAFF
TRBV3-1	TRBJ1-3	CASDGTGPGNTIYF
TRBV5-1	TRBJ2-7	CASSPPRAPRSSYEQYF
TRBV6-5	TRBJ2-3	CASSYLERFSTDTQYF
TRBV2	TRBJ2-5	CASSERAKQETQYF
TRBV7-6	TRBJ2-2	CASSLVLQGPSTGELFF
TRBV19	TRBJ2-3	CASLRSHGSTDTQYF
TRBV6-2/TRBV6-3	TRBJ2-7	CASSYLYRNMEQYF
TRBV4-3	TRBJ2-6	CASSQTTELGANVLTF